This is a list of T cell receptor beta chains from one sample in a study of blood T cell repertoires in COVID-19. Only in-frame clones appear in the TCRdb table, and some are missing; sequencing was by immunoSEQ multiplex PCR. The sample has tens of thousands of clones; more than 85% are singletons. What was sequenced was peripheral blood. The receptors here all came from a man aged 70-80 years with acute or convalescent COVID-19. The CDR3 runs from the conserved cysteine through the conserved F or W. D genes are given only for firm matches.

j_gene: TRBJ2-7; v_gene: TRBV7-9; d_gene: TRBD1; CDR3aa: CASSLGDSGYEQYF
j_gene: TRBJ2-7; v_gene: TRBV5-1; d_gene: .; CDR3aa: CASSGDTNSYEQYF
j_gene: TRBJ1-5; v_gene: TRBV7-2; d_gene: .; CDR3aa: CASSLDRGWQPQHF
j_gene: TRBJ1-1; v_gene: TRBV7-3; d_gene: TRBD1; CDR3aa: CASRPTGGVGTEAFF
j_gene: TRBJ1-5; v_gene: TRBV7-9; d_gene: .; CDR3aa: CASSLESTGSNQPQHF
j_gene: TRBJ2-7; v_gene: TRBV4-1; d_gene: .; CDR3aa: CASSQDGAGWSYEQYF
j_gene: TRBJ2-1; v_gene: TRBV20-1; d_gene: .; CDR3aa: CSASFTGDSGVTEQFF
j_gene: TRBJ1-2; v_gene: TRBV6-5; d_gene: .; CDR3aa: CASSLHEPLNYGYTF
j_gene: TRBJ1-4; v_gene: TRBV14; d_gene: .; CDR3aa: CASSQGGEKLFF
j_gene: TRBJ2-2; v_gene: TRBV10-3; d_gene: TRBD1; CDR3aa: CAISSTGVFTGELFF
j_gene: TRBJ1-6; v_gene: TRBV27; d_gene: .; CDR3aa: CASSLGQDNSPLHF
j_gene: TRBJ1-6; v_gene: TRBV7-9; d_gene: TRBD1; CDR3aa: CASSLGTGPSSYNSPLHF
j_gene: TRBJ2-7; v_gene: TRBV9; d_gene: .; CDR3aa: CASSAGQWREQYF
j_gene: TRBJ2-3; v_gene: TRBV6-5; d_gene: TRBD2; CDR3aa: CASSNSGGPDTQYF
j_gene: TRBJ1-5; v_gene: TRBV30; d_gene: .; CDR3aa: CAMDAGSNQPQHF
j_gene: TRBJ2-5; v_gene: TRBV6-5; d_gene: .; CDR3aa: CASSYRGAGGETQYF
j_gene: TRBJ2-2; v_gene: TRBV4-1; d_gene: .; CDR3aa: CASSHGRIRKGPGELFF
j_gene: TRBJ1-1; v_gene: TRBV28; d_gene: .; CDR3aa: CASYQGRAFF
j_gene: TRBJ2-7; v_gene: TRBV12-3/TRBV12-4; d_gene: TRBD1; CDR3aa: CASSRDRGSEQYF
j_gene: TRBJ2-3; v_gene: TRBV5-1; d_gene: .; CDR3aa: CASSLDPIIDTQYF
j_gene: TRBJ2-1; v_gene: TRBV5-1; d_gene: TRBD2; CDR3aa: CASIATSGYNEQFF
j_gene: TRBJ2-2; v_gene: TRBV19; d_gene: .; CDR3aa: CASSIGVSTEDTGELFF
j_gene: TRBJ1-4; v_gene: TRBV2; d_gene: .; CDR3aa: CASSDRGEKLFF
j_gene: TRBJ1-3; v_gene: TRBV6-6; d_gene: TRBD1; CDR3aa: CASSSTGNSGNTIYF
j_gene: TRBJ2-7; v_gene: TRBV6-1; d_gene: .; CDR3aa: CASSESGLSYEQYF
j_gene: TRBJ2-1; v_gene: TRBV19; d_gene: .; CDR3aa: CASSPRTAKVQNEQFF
j_gene: TRBJ1-6; v_gene: TRBV27; d_gene: .; CDR3aa: CASSSWSHRQLHF
j_gene: TRBJ1-5; v_gene: TRBV18; d_gene: .; CDR3aa: CASSPKGGGGRNQPQHF
j_gene: TRBJ2-7; v_gene: TRBV7-2; d_gene: .; CDR3aa: CASSSPPEELNPSYEQYF
j_gene: TRBJ1-5; v_gene: TRBV7-2; d_gene: .; CDR3aa: CASSLQGQPQHF
j_gene: TRBJ2-7; v_gene: TRBV29-1; d_gene: TRBD1; CDR3aa: CSGGTGDGEQYF
j_gene: TRBJ1-5; v_gene: TRBV4-3; d_gene: .; CDR3aa: CASSQRVDQPQHF
j_gene: TRBJ2-7; v_gene: TRBV30; d_gene: TRBD1; CDR3aa: CAWGHPGQGTDEQYF
j_gene: TRBJ1-6; v_gene: TRBV7-9; d_gene: .; CDR3aa: CASSRGGNSPLHF
j_gene: TRBJ1-5; v_gene: TRBV25-1; d_gene: .; CDR3aa: CASSAPGGGKPQHF
j_gene: TRBJ2-1; v_gene: TRBV28; d_gene: .; CDR3aa: CASSLPGFNEQFF
j_gene: TRBJ2-2; v_gene: TRBV5-1; d_gene: TRBD2; CDR3aa: CASSFSVAGDTGELFF